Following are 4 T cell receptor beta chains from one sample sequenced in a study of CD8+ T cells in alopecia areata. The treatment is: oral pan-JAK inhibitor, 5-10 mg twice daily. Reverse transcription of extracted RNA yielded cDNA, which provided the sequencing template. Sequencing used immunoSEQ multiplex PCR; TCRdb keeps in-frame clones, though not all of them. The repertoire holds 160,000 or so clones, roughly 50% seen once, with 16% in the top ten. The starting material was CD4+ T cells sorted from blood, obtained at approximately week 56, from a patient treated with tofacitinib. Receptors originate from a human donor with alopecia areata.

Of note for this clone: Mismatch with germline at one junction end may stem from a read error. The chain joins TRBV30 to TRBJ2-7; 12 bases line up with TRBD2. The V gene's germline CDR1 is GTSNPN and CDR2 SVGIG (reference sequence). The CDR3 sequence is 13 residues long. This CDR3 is CAWSALAGGPGNF. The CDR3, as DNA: TGTGCCTGGAGTGCTCTAGCGGGGGGGCCAGGGAACTTC.

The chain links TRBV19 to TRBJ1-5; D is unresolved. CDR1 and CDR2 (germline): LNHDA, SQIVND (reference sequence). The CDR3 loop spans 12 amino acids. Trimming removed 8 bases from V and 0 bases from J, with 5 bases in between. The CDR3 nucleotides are TGTGCCAGTGATTATAGCAATCAGCCCCAGCATTTT. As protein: CASDYSNQPQHF.

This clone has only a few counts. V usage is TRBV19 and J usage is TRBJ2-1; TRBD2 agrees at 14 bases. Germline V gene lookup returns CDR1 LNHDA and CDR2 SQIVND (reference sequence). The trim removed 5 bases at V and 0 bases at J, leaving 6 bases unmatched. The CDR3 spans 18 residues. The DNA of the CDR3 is TGTGCCAGTAGTGTTAGGACTAGCGGGGGGAGCTCCTACAATGAGCAGTTCTTC. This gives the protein CASSVRTSGGSSYNEQFF.

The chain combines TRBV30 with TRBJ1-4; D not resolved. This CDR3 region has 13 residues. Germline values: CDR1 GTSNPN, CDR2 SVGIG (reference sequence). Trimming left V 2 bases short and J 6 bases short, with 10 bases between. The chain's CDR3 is CAWSRPNDEKLFF. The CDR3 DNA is TGTGCCTGGAGTAGGCCGAATGATGAAAAACTGTTTTTT. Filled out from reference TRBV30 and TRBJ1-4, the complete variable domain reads SQTIHQWPATLVQPVGSPLSLECTVEGTSNPNLYWYRQAAGRGLQLLFYSVGIGQISSEVPQNLSASRPQDRQFILSSKKLLLSDSGFYLCAWSRPNDEKLFFGSGTQLSVL.